The 13 T cell receptor beta chains given below trace back to one sample, sequenced in a study of a mutant IDH1 vaccine in newly diagnosed glioma. Profiled with immunoSEQ multiplex PCR; TCRdb holds only in-frame clones, not every one. The sample shows approximately 88,000 clones, about four fifths of them seen only once. Specified time point: baseline, week 1 (first vaccination visit). The treatment here: pre-vaccination baseline after standard-of-care therapy. Sequencing used PBMCs, obtained from a glioma patient treated with radiotherapy, temozolomide or both. These receptors were taken from a middle-aged man with glioma.

The chain uses TRBV4-3 and TRBJ1-1, with a tentative D call TRBD1 (6 bases). Germline CDR1 is LGHNA and CDR2 is YSLEER. CDR3 length equals 15 residues. V was trimmed by 0 bases and J by 4 bases, leaving 12 bases between them. DNA for the CDR3: TGCGCCAGCAGCCAAGATGAGGGGGTTGGCACTGAAGCTTTCTTT. Translating gives CASSQDEGVGTEAFF.

The chain has TRBV19 and TRBJ1-1, with 7 positions matching TRBD1. The CDR3 has 16 residues. The junction had 14 bases not matched to a gene; V was cut back by 5 bases and J by 5 bases. The germline V gene encodes CDR1 LNHDA and CDR2 SQIVND (reference sequence). In nucleotides, the CDR3 is TGTGCCAGTAGTTCGACCCACAGGGGACGATGGACTGAAGCTTTCTTT. Its translation: CASSSTHRGRWTEAFF.

The chain uses TRBV11-1 and TRBJ2-2, with 8 bases identical to TRBD1. Germline loops: CDR1 SGHAT, CDR2 FQDESV (reference sequence). Trimming at V came to 0 bases and at J to 4 bases, leaving 1 base not matched to a gene. The CDR3 has 15 amino acids. CDR3: CASSLAGQVTGELFF. The CDR3 nucleotides read TGTGCCAGCAGCTTAGCGGGACAGGTCACCGGGGAGCTGTTTTTT.

The chain couples TRBV20-1 to TRBJ1-1; D uncertain. V was trimmed by 3 bases and J by 1 base, leaving 3 bases between them. This CDR3 contains 11 residues. Germline CDR1 reads DFQATT; CDR2 reads SNEGSKA (reference sequence). The CDR3 nucleotides read TGCAGTGCTAGTGCGAACACTGAAGCTTTCTTT. Residues: CSASANTEAFF.

The V and J genes are TRBV2 and TRBJ1-2, with 10 bases identical to TRBD1. Germline V lookup: CDR1 SNHLY, CDR2 FYNNEI. J lost 4 bases, V lost 7 bases, and 6 bases had no gene match. This CDR3 has 14 amino acids. The CDR3 here is CASKTGGQSYGYTF. The CDR3 bases are TGTGCCAGCAAGACAGGGGGCCAGAGCTATGGCTACACCTTC.

The chain is built from TRBV4-1 and TRBJ2-1; 10 nucleotides match TRBD2. Germline CDR1 and CDR2: MGHRA and YSYEKL. V was pared by 2 bases and J by 4 bases, with 2 bases of the junction left unmatched. The CDR3 is 15 residues long. In nucleotides, the CDR3 is TGCGCCAGCAGCCAACTAGCGGGAGCTTACAATGAGCAGTTCTTC. As protein: CASSQLAGAYNEQFF.

The genes are TRBV7-3 and TRBJ1-2; D uncertain. Trimming removed 5 bases at V and 3 bases at J, with 13 bases between. The CDR3 contains 14 residues. CDR1 is SGHTA and CDR2 is FQGTGA in the germline V gene. The CDR3 nucleotides read TGTGCCAGCAGCCCGTCGGCGTCAGACTATGGCTACACCTTC. Protein sequence: CASSPSASDYGYTF.

This clone was counted a few times. The rearrangement uses TRBV12-2 and TRBJ1-5. TRBV12-2 is an annotated pseudogene. This CDR3 has 16 residues. CDR3 residues: CASRFEDSYSNQPQHF. In DNA, the CDR3 is TGTGCAAGTCGCTTCGAGGACTCTTATAGCAATCAGCCCCAGCATTTT.

The chain recombines TRBV5-1 with TRBJ1-6, with TRBD1 as a possible D gene (5 bases). This CDR3 comprises 15 residues. The V gene's germline CDR1 is SGHRS and CDR2 YFSETQ. V gave up 0 bases and J gave up 10 bases, with 14 bases separating them. Here the CDR3 reads CASSLVSGRESPLHF. The CDR3 DNA follows: TGCGCCAGCAGCTTGGTGTCAGGGAGAGAATCACCCCTCCACTTT.

The chain combines TRBV5-1 with TRBJ2-3; 8 bases are shared with TRBD1. The CDR3 length is 16 residues. Germline CDR1 and CDR2: SGHRS and YFSETQ. V trimming: 4 bases; J trimming: 0 bases; junction bases outside the gene matches: 7. CDR3 protein: CASSLRTGGSTDTQYF. The CDR3 nucleotides are TGCGCCAGCAGCCTTAGAACAGGGGGAAGCACAGATACGCAGTATTTT.

The CDR3 sequence is CASSLAGGVTDTQYF. The CDR3 DNA sequence: TGTGCCAGCAGTTTGGCGGGAGGCGTAACAGATACGCAGTATTTT. The gene calls are TRBV28 and TRBJ2-3, with 8 bases matching TRBD2. CDR3 size: 15 residues. Trimming cost V 3 bases and J 3 bases; bases outside gene matches: 5. Germline lookup yields CDR1 MDHEN and CDR2 SYDVKM.

This chain uses TRBV7-6 with TRBJ1-6; D uncertain. CDR3 length: 14 amino acids. The V end was cut by 1 base, the J end by 10 bases, with 11 bases between. Germline V gene data show CDR1 as SGHVS and CDR2 as FNYEAQ. As DNA, the CDR3 is TGTGCCAGCAGCTTAGGTCATAGAGGATCACCCCTCCACTTT. It yields the protein CASSLGHRGSPLHF.

The chain combines TRBV28 with TRBJ2-1; D not certain. The germline V gene encodes CDR1 MDHEN and CDR2 SYDVKM. This CDR3 is built from 12 residues. V lost 6 bases to trimming and J lost 4 bases, with 7 bases between them. The CDR3 region is CASSLEYNEQFF. CDR3 in DNA: TGTGCCAGCAGCCTTGAATACAATGAGCAGTTCTTC. Looking up the rest from reference TRBV28 and TRBJ2-1 gives the full variable domain: DVKVTQSSRYLVKRTGEKVFLECVQDMDHENMFWYRQDPGLGLRLIYFSYDVKMKEKGDIPEGYSVSREKKERFSLILESASTNQTSMYLCASSLEYNEQFFGPGTRLTVL.